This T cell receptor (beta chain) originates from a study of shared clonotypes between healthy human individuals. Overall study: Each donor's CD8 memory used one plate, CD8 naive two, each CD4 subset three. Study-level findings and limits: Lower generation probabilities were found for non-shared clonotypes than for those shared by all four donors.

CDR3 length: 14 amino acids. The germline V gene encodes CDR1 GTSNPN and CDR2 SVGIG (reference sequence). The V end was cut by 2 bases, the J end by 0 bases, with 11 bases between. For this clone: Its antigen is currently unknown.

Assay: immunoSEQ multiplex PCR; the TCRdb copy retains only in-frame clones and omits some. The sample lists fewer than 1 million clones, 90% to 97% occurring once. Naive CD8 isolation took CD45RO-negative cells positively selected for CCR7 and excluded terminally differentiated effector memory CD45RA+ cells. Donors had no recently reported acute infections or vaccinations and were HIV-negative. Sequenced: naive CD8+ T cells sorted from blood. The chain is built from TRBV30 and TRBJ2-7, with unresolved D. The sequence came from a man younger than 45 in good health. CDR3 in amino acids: CAWSSIVSSYEQYF. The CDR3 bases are TGTGCCTGGAGTTCGATTGTGAGCTCCTACGAGCAGTACTTC.